The clone carrying this T cell receptor beta chain turned up a few times. No antigen is known for it. These data originate in a study of regulatory T cells in long-lasting Graves disease. Study findings and constraints: The TCR repertoire of persistent Graves' patients was less diverse than that of newly diagnosed ones.

To make TCR beta libraries, researchers used iRepertoire HTBI primers and Arm-PCR of CDR3 regions. Each CDR3 protein gets one entry after TCRdb re-called the multiplex PCR reads with MiXCR. The repertoire has 310,000 or so distinct CDR3 sequences, about 20% of them found once; the top ten carry roughly 29%. The germline CDR1 and CDR2 sequences are MGHDK and SYGVNS. This CDR3 is 19 amino acids long. The V end lost 9 bases, the J end lost 0 bases, and 24 bases lay between the germline ends. Time point given: persistent/refractory GD, antithyroid drugs over 5 years with positive TRAb. TCR sequences were obtained from RNA taken from PBMCs.

V is TRBV25-1 and J is TRBJ2-6; D is possibly TRBD1 or TRBD2 (5 bases each). The receptor was isolated from a female donor with Graves disease. Specimen: peripheral blood mononuclear cells (PBMCs), collected when the disease was refractory, from a patient treated with antithyroid drugs. DNA of the CDR3: TGTGCCAGTTCTACTTTGGCGGGCAGGGACGGCTCTGGGGCCAACGTCCTGACTTTC. Translated: CASSTLAGRDGSGANVLTF.